A single sample gave rise to the 10 T cell receptor beta chains below, sequenced in a study of blood T cells in healthy people across ages. The authors ran a second PCR of 7 to 11 cycles using a sample-barcoded 5' primer and a J-beta primer mix. MiXCR, run by TCRdb on the 5' RACE reads, gives a single entry per CDR3 protein. The sample includes approximately 790,000 distinct CDR3 sequences, roughly 60% of them seen just once. Sample: blood. The receptors shown here come from a young man in good health.

The chain is built from TRBV20-1 and TRBJ2-1; unclear D gene. Trimming left V 0 bases short and J 3 bases short, with 9 bases between. This CDR3 is 14 amino acids long. Germline values: CDR1 DFQATT, CDR2 SNEGSKA (reference sequence). In DNA, the CDR3 is TGCAGTGCTAGAGATCGTGGACGCTACAATGAGCAGTTCTTC. Its translation: CSARDRGRYNEQFF.

The chain carries TRBV20-1 and TRBJ2-7, with 12 bases that match TRBD2. V shed 6 bases, J shed 5 bases, and the junction held 8 bases outside the gene matches. The length of the CDR3 is 14 residues. The germline gives CDR1 DFQATT, CDR2 SNEGSKA (reference sequence). The CDR3 DNA is TGCAGTGCAGATACTAGCGGGGGGTTCGACGAGCAGTACTTC. This translates into CSADTSGGFDEQYF.

The V gene is TRBV7-9, the J gene TRBJ2-7; 7 bases fit TRBD1. The V segment lost 5 bases and the J segment 5 bases; nucleotides outside the gene matches: 9. Germline V gene lookup returns CDR1 SEHNR and CDR2 FQNEAQ (reference sequence). This CDR3 region has 14 residues. The CDR3 DNA sequence: TGTGCCAGCAGCCTGCAGGACAGGACCCACGAGCAGTACTTC. Protein sequence: CASSLQDRTHEQYF.

This chain joins TRBV6-2 or TRBV6-3 and TRBJ2-1, with 7 bases lining up with TRBD2. The CDR3 spans 14 residues. V lost 8 bases to trimming and J lost 4 bases; unmatched junction nucleotides: 8. The germline V gene has CDR1 MNHEY and CDR2 SVGEGT. CDR3 amino acids: CASVGSSGYNEQFF. As DNA, the CDR3 is TGTGCCAGCGTCGGGAGTAGCGGGTACAATGAGCAGTTCTTC.

This chain connects TRBV4-3 to TRBJ2-1, with D possibly being TRBD2 (6 bases). Trimming removed 0 bases at V and 8 bases at J, with 14 bases between. Germline V lookup: CDR1 LGHNA, CDR2 YSLEER. The CDR3 covers 15 residues. In DNA, the CDR3 is TGCGCCAGCAGCCAAGAACCAAGGGGACTCGATGAGCAGTTCTTC. Translation gives CASSQEPRGLDEQFF.

The CDR3 protein is CAISEPGRGQETQYF. For the CDR3, the DNA is TGTGCCATCAGTGAGCCAGGGAGGGGTCAAGAGACCCAGTACTTC. The J gene is TRBJ2-5, the V gene TRBV10-3, with TRBD2 identical over 7 bases. This CDR3 has 15 amino acids. Trimming took 2 bases from V and 2 from J; bases not matched to a gene: 5. CDR1 ENHRY and CDR2 SYGVKD come from the germline V gene.

This chain connects TRBV9 to TRBJ2-5; weak D call: TRBD1 (5 bases). The DNA end is more similar to TRBJ2-7, so the J call may be wrong. This CDR3 region has 14 residues. The germline CDR1 and CDR2 sequences are SGDLS and YYNGEE. In DNA form, the CDR3 reads TGTGCCAGCAGCGCATCTACAGGAACCTACGAGCAGTACTTC. Translating it yields CASSASTGTYEQYF.

The genes are TRBV9 and TRBJ2-7, with D possibly TRBD2 on 6 matching bases. This CDR3 is 14 amino acids long. Germline CDR1 reads SGDLS; CDR2 reads YYNGEE. The V end was cut by 6 bases, the J end by 2 bases, with 15 bases between. The CDR3 sequence: CASNPGGDTYEQYF. In DNA, the CDR3 is TGTGCCAGCAACCCCGGCGGGGATACCTACGAGCAGTACTTC.

This chain uses TRBV4-2 with TRBJ2-4; TRBD2 matches at 8 bases. The DNA end lines up better with TRBJ2-7; the J call may be wrong. Germline CDR1 reads LGHNA; CDR2 reads YNFKEQ. This CDR3 region has 16 residues. The CDR3 loop reads CASSQYRGGSENEQYF. The CDR3, as DNA: TGTGCCAGCAGCCAATATCGGGGGGGCTCCGAGAACGAGCAGTACTTC.

This clonotype was observed once. This chain joins TRBV10-3 and TRBJ2-5; 7 positions agree with TRBD1. After removal of 5 bases from V and 4 bases from J, the junction contained 7 bases not matched to a gene. Germline V gene lookup returns CDR1 ENHRY and CDR2 SYGVKD. The CDR3 has 14 amino acids. CDR3: CAISQKGAGETQYF. CDR3 DNA sequence: TGTGCCATCAGTCAGAAGGGGGCAGGAGAGACCCAGTACTTC.